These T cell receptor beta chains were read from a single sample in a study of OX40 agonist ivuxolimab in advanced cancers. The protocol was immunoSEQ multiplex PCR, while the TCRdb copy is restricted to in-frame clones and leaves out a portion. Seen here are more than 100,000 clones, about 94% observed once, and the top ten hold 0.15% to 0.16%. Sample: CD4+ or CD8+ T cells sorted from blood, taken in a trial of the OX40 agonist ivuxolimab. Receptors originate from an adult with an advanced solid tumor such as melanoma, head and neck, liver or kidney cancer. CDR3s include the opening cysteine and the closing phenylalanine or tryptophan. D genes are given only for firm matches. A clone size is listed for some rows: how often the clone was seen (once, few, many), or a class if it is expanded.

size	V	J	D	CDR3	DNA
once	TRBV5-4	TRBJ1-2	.	CASRPAGRDGYTF	TGTGCCAGCAGACCGGCAGGGAGGGATGGCTACACCTTC
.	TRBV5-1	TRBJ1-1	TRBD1	CTSSLDRGYMNTEAFF	TGCACCAGCAGCTTGGACAGGGGGTATATGAACACTGAAGCTTTCTTT
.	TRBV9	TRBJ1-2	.	CASSVGGRGYTF	TGTGCCAGCAGCGTAGGGGGGCGCGGCTACACCTTC
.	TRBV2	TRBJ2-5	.	CASSKVGGSETQYF	TGTGCCAGCAGCAAAGTGGGGGGTAGTGAGACCCAGTACTTC
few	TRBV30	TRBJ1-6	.	CAWSSAGDSPLHF	TGTGCCTGGAGTAGTGCGGGGGATTCACCCCTCCACTTT
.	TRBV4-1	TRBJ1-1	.	CASSQDIGVPTEAFF	TGCGCCAGCAGCCAAGATATTGGGGTCCCCACTGAAGCTTTCTTT
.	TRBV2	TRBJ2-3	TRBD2	CASSPGSIAGGTDTQYF	TGTGCCAGCAGTCCCGGGTCAATAGCGGGGGGCACAGATACGCAGTATTTT
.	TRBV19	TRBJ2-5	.	CASSITAQETQYF	TGTGCCAGTAGTATAACAGCCCAAGAGACCCAGTACTTC
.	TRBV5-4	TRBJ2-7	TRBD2	CASSLQRGAYEQYF	TGTGCCAGCAGCTTGCAGCGGGGGGCCTACGAGCAGTACTTC
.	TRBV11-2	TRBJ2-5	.	CASSLSLRVGSQYF	TGTGCCAGCAGCTTATCTTTGCGGGTTGGGTCCCAGTACTTC
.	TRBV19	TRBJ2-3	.	CASSIVTGKADTQYF	TGTGCCAGTAGTATAGTCACAGGGAAGGCAGATACGCAGTATTTT
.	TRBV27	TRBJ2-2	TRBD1	CASSPYQQGAGELFF	TGTGCCAGCAGTCCCTACCAACAGGGGGCTGGGGAGCTGTTTTTT
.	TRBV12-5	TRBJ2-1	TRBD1	CASGLAQGVTFF	TGTGCTAGTGGTTTGGCTCAGGGGGTGACGTTCTTC
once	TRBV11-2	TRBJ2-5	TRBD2	CASSLYGGTQETQYF	TGTGCCAGCAGCTTGTACGGGGGGACTCAAGAGACCCAGTACTTC
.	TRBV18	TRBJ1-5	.	CASSRDGNSNQPQHF	TGTGCCAGCTCTAGGGACGGAAATAGCAATCAGCCCCAGCATTTT
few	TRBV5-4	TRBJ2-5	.	CASSPGRQETQYF	TGTGCCAGCAGCCCTGGGAGGCAAGAGACCCAGTACTTC
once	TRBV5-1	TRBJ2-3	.	CASSLDTGPSTDTQYF	TGCGCCAGCAGCTTGGATACGGGGCCTAGCACAGATACGCAGTATTTT
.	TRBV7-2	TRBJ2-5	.	CASSYRVGQQETQYF	TGTGCCAGCAGCTATAGGGTGGGACAACAAGAGACCCAGTACTTC
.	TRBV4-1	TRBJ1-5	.	CASSPRWTRVNQPQHF	TGCGCCAGCAGCCCCCGTTGGACAAGGGTTAATCAGCCCCAGCATTTT
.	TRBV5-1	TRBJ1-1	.	CASMRTDLNTEAFF	TGCGCCAGCATGCGGACAGACTTGAACACTGAAGCTTTCTTT
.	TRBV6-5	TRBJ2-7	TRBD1	CASSRQGAIWEQYF	TGTGCCAGCAGTCGACAGGGGGCAATATGGGAGCAGTACTTC
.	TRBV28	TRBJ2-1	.	CASNIGGAGILGEQFF	TGTGCCAGCAACATCGGAGGGGCAGGGATACTTGGTGAGCAGTTCTTC
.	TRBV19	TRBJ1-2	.	CASTPTVTYNYGYTF	TGTGCCAGTACCCCGACAGTTACCTATAACTATGGCTACACCTTC
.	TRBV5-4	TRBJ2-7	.	CASSLGAGSDYEQYF	TGTGCCAGCAGCTTGGGGGCGGGATCCGACTACGAGCAGTACTTC
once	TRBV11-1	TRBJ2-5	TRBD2	CASSPPGLAGETQYF	TGTGCCAGCAGCCCGCCGGGACTAGCGGGGGAGACCCAGTACTTC
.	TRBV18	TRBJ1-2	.	CASSSNYGYTF	TGTGCCAGCTCATCTAACTATGGCTACACCTTC
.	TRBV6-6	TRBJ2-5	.	CASSSEGPQETQYF	TGTGCCAGCAGTTCCGAGGGACCTCAAGAGACCCAGTACTTC
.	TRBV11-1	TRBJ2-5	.	CASSSSVWQTQYF	TGTGCCAGCAGCTCCTCGGTATGGCAGACCCAGTACTTC
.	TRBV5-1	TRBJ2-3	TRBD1	CASSPGTGISTDTQYF	TGCGCCAGCAGCCCTGGGACAGGAATTAGCACAGATACGCAGTATTTT
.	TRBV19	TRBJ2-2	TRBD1	CASRSGTANTGELFF	TGTGCCAGTAGATCCGGGACAGCGAACACCGGGGAGCTGTTTTTT
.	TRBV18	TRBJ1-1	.	CASSPLGTEAFF	TGTGCCAGCTCACCCCTGGGCACTGAAGCTTTCTTT
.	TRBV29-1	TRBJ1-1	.	CSVVRLDRNTEAFF	TGCAGCGTTGTTCGATTAGACAGAAACACTGAAGCTTTCTTT
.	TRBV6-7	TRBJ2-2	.	CASSSGGQQTTTYTGELFF	TGTGCCAGCAGTTCCGGAGGACAACAGACCACGACTTACACCGGGGAGCTGTTTTTT
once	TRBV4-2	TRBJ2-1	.	CASSQDSAQRKGEQFF	TGTGCCAGCAGCCAAGATTCGGCCCAGCGGAAAGGTGAGCAGTTCTTC
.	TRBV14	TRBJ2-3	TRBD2	CASSTHLAGVGDPSTDTQYF	TGTGCCAGCAGCACCCATCTAGCGGGAGTTGGGGACCCTAGCACAGATACGCAGTATTTT
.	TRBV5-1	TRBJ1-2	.	CASSAGDNGYTF	TGCGCCAGCAGCGCGGGGGACAACGGCTACACCTTC